The 14 T cell receptor beta chains below were found in one sample sequenced in a study of cytomegalovirus exposure and HLA in healthy donors. It was with 60 Vbeta and 13 Jbeta primers that the PCR ran. Using immunoSEQ multiplex PCR, the repertoire was profiled, and TCRdb retains in-frame clones only, with some absent. The sample holds about 180,000 clones; roughly 79% are singletons and the top ten take 4.9%. The sample comprised PBMCs. The source of these receptors is a young woman in good health and CMV-seropositive.

The rearrangement links TRBV30 to TRBJ1-1, with D possibly TRBD1 on 6 matching bases. Germline V gene sequence: CDR1 GTSNPN, CDR2 SVGIG (reference sequence). Trimming removed 0 bases at V and 8 bases at J, with 10 bases between. The CDR3 is 12 amino acids. Here the CDR3 DNA reads TGTGCCTGGAGTGTTTTCGGACAGGAAGCTTTCTTT. Amino acids: CAWSVFGQEAFF.

Comment on this clone: The same CDR3 arises from other DNA sequences in this sample as well. CDR3 DNA: TGCAGCGTTGAAGGTCGAGGGTTAAACTATGGCTACACCTTC. Protein product: CSVEGRGLNYGYTF. The rearrangement links TRBV29-1 to TRBJ1-2; D is ambiguous. Trimming pared 1 base from V and 2 bases from J, leaving 11 bases between. The CDR3 contains 14 residues. Looked up from germline, CDR1 is SQVTM and CDR2 is ANQGSEA. Complete variable domain (other parts from reference TRBV29-1 and TRBJ1-2): SAVISQKPSRDICQRGTSLTIQCQVDSQVTMMFWYRQQPGQSLTLIATANQGSEATYESGFVIDKFPISRPNLTFSTLTVSNMSPEDSSIYLCSVEGRGLNYGYTFGSGTRLTVV.

The chain carries TRBV19 and TRBJ2-3, with D unclear. The germline V gene encodes CDR1 LNHDA and CDR2 SQIVND (reference sequence). The ends were cut back, 7 bases at V and 2 bases at J, with 10 bases in the middle. The CDR3 has 13 amino acids. The CDR3 nucleotides read TGTGCCAGTACCGAGAGTTACACAGATACGCAGTATTTT. This sequence encodes CASTESYTDTQYF.

This chain links TRBV7-2 with TRBJ2-2; TRBD2 might be the D (6 bases). The CDR3 is made up of 15 amino acids. CDR1 and CDR2 (germline): SGHTA, FQGNSA. V shed 5 bases and J shed 3 bases, with 13 bases lying between them. The CDR3 region is CASSLALADTGELFF. The DNA for the CDR3 is TGTGCCAGCAGCCTTGCTTTAGCGGACACCGGGGAGCTGTTTTTT. The complete variable domain, with remaining parts taken from reference TRBV7-2 and TRBJ2-2, reads GAGVSQSPSNKVTEKGKDVELRCDPISGHTALYWYRQSLGQGLEFLIYFQGNSAPDKSGLPSDRFSAERTGGSVSTLTIQRTQQEDSAVYLCASSLALADTGELFFGEGSRLTVL.

There are a few counts of this clone. The chain employs TRBV11-2 and TRBJ2-5; D not certain. The CDR3 is made up of 14 amino acids. Trimming pared 4 bases from V and 5 bases from J, leaving 14 bases between. CDR1 is SGHAT, CDR2 FQNNGV, per germline. The CDR3, as DNA: TGTGCCAGCAGCTCATTACGCAGTCACGAGACCCAGTACTTC. Protein: CASSSLRSHETQYF.

To note about this clone: One end of the junction does not line up with germline, which may come from a read error. The chain combines TRBV7-7 with TRBJ2-5; TRBD2 matches 9 bases. Germline lookup yields CDR1 SSHAT and CDR2 FNYEAQ (reference sequence). CDR3 length: 15 amino acids. The CDR3 DNA reads as TGTGCTAGCAGCTTAGCGCGGACTAGCGAAGAGACCCAGTACTTC. As protein: CASSLARTSEETQYF.

The chain links TRBV4-3 to TRBJ2-7; 8 nucleotides match TRBD2. With 0 bases clipped from V and 2 bases from J, the junction kept 9 bases outside the gene matches. CDR1 LGHNA and CDR2 YSLEER come from the germline V gene. There are 17 residues in the CDR3. CDR3 sequence (DNA): TGCGCCAGCAGCCAAGATCTGGACCCAGCGGGAGCCTACGAGCAGTACTTC. This gives the protein CASSQDLDPAGAYEQYF.

The chain employs TRBV11-2 and TRBJ1-1; D remains ambiguous. The CDR3 has 11 amino acids. Trimming shortened V by 5 bases and J by 11 bases, and 12 bases separated the two germline ends. The germline V gene encodes CDR1 SGHAT and CDR2 FQNNGV. CDR3 in DNA: TGTGCCAGCAGCGCTCGAAGTGAGGCTTTCTTT. Its protein is CASSARSEAFF.

There are a few counts of this clone. This CDR3 is CASSSATGGLVSPLHF. DNA for the CDR3: TGTGCCAGCAGCTCGGCGACAGGGGGCTTAGTTTCACCCCTCCACTTT. This rearrangement joins TRBV7-8 to TRBJ1-6; 10 bases fit TRBD1. The CDR3 is 16 amino acids. The germline V gene has CDR1 SGHVS and CDR2 FQNEAQ. V was pared by 4 bases and J by 9 bases, with 9 bases of the junction left unmatched.

Worth noting for this clone: The junction departs from germline at one end; a sequencing error may be responsible. This chain joins TRBV5-4 and TRBJ2-6; 9 nucleotides align to TRBD1. Per the germline V gene, CDR1 is SGHNT and CDR2 is YYREEE (reference sequence). The CDR3 contains 16 residues. CDR3 DNA sequence: TGTGCCAGCAGAACAGGGGGCGAATCTGGGGCCAACGGCCTGACTTTC. Translated: CASRTGGESGANGLTF.

CDR3: CASREVGRSSETQYF. The CDR3 coding sequence is TGCGCCAGCAGGGAGGTAGGCAGGTCTTCCGAGACCCAGTACTTC. The chain has TRBV5-1 and TRBJ2-5, with D possibly being TRBD2 (5 bases). Germline CDR1 and CDR2: SGHRS and YFSETQ. V lost 5 bases and J lost 5, with 19 bases in between. The length of the CDR3 is 15 residues. Full variable domain (outside the CDR3, taken from reference TRBV5-1 and TRBJ2-5): KAGVTQTPRYLIKTRGQQVTLSCSPISGHRSVSWYQQTPGQGLQFLFEYFSETQRNKGNFPGRFSGRQFSNSRSEMNVSTLELGDSALYLCASREVGRSSETQYFGPGTRLLVL.

The chain has TRBV5-6 and TRBJ2-5, with 7 bases matching TRBD2. The germline gives CDR1 SGHDT, CDR2 YYEEEE. The V and J ends lost 4 bases and 1 base, in that order; junction bases with no gene match: 4. The CDR3 consists of 14 residues. The CDR3, as DNA: TGTGCCAGCAGCACCGCTAGCGGCCAAGAGACCCAGTACTTC. Amino acids: CASSTASGQETQYF. Using reference TRBV5-6 and TRBJ2-5 for the parts outside the CDR3, the full variable domain is DAGVTQSPTHLIKTRGQQVTLRCSPKSGHDTVSWYQQALGQGPQFIFQYYEEEERQRGNFPDRFSGHQFPNYSSELNVNALLLGDSALYLCASSTASGQETQYFGPGTRLLVL.

This rearrangement joins TRBV2 to TRBJ2-2, with D perhaps TRBD1 (6 bases). V was clipped by 9 bases and J by 4 bases, with 18 bases between them. This CDR3 is 15 amino acids long. Germline assignment: CDR1 SNHLY and CDR2 FYNNEI. CDR3 sequence: CARGAAGLFTGELFF. The CDR3, as DNA: TGTGCCAGGGGGGCGGCTGGACTCTTCACCGGGGAGCTGTTTTTT.

This clone was detected a few times. The V gene is TRBV6-5, the J gene TRBJ1-2; possibly TRBD1 for D (5 bases). With 0 bases removed from V and 4 bases from J, the gap between germline ends came to 9 bases. Per the germline V gene, CDR1 is MNHEY and CDR2 is SVGAGI. This CDR3 is 14 amino acids long. The CDR3 is CASSYSSRAYGYTF. DNA for the CDR3: TGTGCCAGCAGTTACTCGTCCAGGGCCTATGGCTACACCTTC.